This T cell receptor beta chain is drawn from a study of Ad26.COV2.S vaccination and SARS-CoV-2 variants. Across the whole study: In the study, Ad26.COV2.S was injected intramuscularly once, or twice 56 days apart.

This table comes from immunoSEQ multiplex PCR, and its TCRdb copy is limited to in-frame clones, with some not included. The sample comprises nearly 400,000 clones, 75% to 90% of which are singletons, and 1.9% rests with the top ten. Treatment specified: 15 to 20 received Ad26.COV2.S at low or high dose, single or two shots; about 5 received placebo; per-sample allocation not given. The study sampled participants on day 63 after the first vaccine or placebo injection. V dropped 7 bases and J dropped 4 bases, with 10 bases sitting between them. This CDR3 has 11 amino acids. Germline V gene sequence: CDR1 SQVTM, CDR2 ANQGSEA.

This specimen was peripheral blood, taken in a trial of Ad26.COV2.S vaccine versus placebo. This rearrangement joins TRBV29-1 to TRBJ1-1; no clear D. This TCR was sampled from a person aged 18-65 years who received the Ad26.COV2.S COVID-19 vaccine or a placebo. In nucleotides, the CDR3 is TGCAGCGGTAAGGAGGTCACTGAAGCTTTCTTT. It translates to CSGKEVTEAFF.